This T cell receptor (beta chain) was obtained from a study of T cell responses to AZD1222 COVID-19 vaccine. Worth noting for this clone: The antigen is not known.

Clones were sequenced by immunoSEQ multiplex PCR, and TCRdb holds only the in-frame ones, with some missing. The table shows 95,000 to 100,000 clones, with roughly nine tenths occurring only once. The ends were cut back, 5 bases at V and 0 bases at J, with 13 bases in the middle. Germline V gene data show CDR1 as SGHNT and CDR2 as YYREEE (reference sequence). The CDR3 runs 15 residues. Overall study findings and caveats: Distributed over spike, vaccine-associated CD4 TCRs predominated at 160-218 and 743-854. No day 14 peak samples; only post-peak repertoires were characterized.

V usage is TRBV5-4 and J usage is TRBJ2-3, with D possibly being TRBD2 (5 bases). This receptor was identified in an adult in good health. The material sequenced was peripheral blood, taken on day 0 of AZD1222 vaccination. CDR3 DNA: TGTGCCAGCAGTGTTGGTTGGACTAGCACAGATACGCAGTATTTT. Protein sequence: CASSVGWTSTDTQYF.